This TCR beta chain was recorded in a study of cytomegalovirus exposure and HLA in healthy donors. Of note for this clone: Its matching antigen is unknown.

Separate from the approximately 730-subject first cohort, the roughly 120-subject validation cohort was the one that the donors belonged to. Study-level points and caveats: The study listed approximately 160 cytomegalovirus-associated TCR beta chains.

Profiled with immunoSEQ multiplex PCR; TCRdb holds only in-frame clones, not every one. The repertoire consists of around 160,000 clones, with roughly 91% occurring once and the leading ten covering just under 3%. Sequencing used PBMCs. The receptor's source is a man younger than 35 in good health and CMV-seronegative.

CDR3 DNA: TGTGCCAACAGGGAGCTGTTTTTT. It encodes CANRELFF. The chain recombines TRBV7-9 with TRBJ2-2; D gene uncertain. V was pared by 10 bases and J by 9 bases, with 3 bases between. The CDR3 is made up of 8 amino acids. Germline CDR1 and CDR2: SEHNR and FQNEAQ (reference sequence). The full variable domain, its missing parts supplied by reference TRBV7-9 and TRBJ2-2, is DTGVSQNPRHKITKRGQNVTFRCDPISEHNRLYWYRQTLGQGPEFLTYFQNEAQLEKSRLLSDRFSAERPKGSFSTLEIQRTEQGDSAMYLCANRELFFGEGSRLTVL.